These 18 T cell receptor beta chains share one sample of origin, sequenced in a study of control samples from healthy donors and cancer patients. Produced via immunoSEQ multiplex PCR; TCRdb's table is partial and in-frame only. The sample yields 110,000 to 150,000 clones, roughly nine tenths seen once. Sequenced: blood. The receptors stem from a man aged 30 to 39 in good health.

The chain carries TRBV19 and TRBJ2-7; no clear D gene. This CDR3 has 13 amino acids. Germline values: CDR1 LNHDA, CDR2 SQIVND (reference sequence). V shed 6 bases and J shed 3 bases, with 12 bases lying between them. CDR3 sequence (DNA): TGTGCCAGTAGCAGTCAGGTGCTCTACGAGCAGTACTTC. Encoded protein: CASSSQVLYEQYF. Supplemented by reference TRBV19 and TRBJ2-7, the full variable domain reads DGGITQSPKYLFRKEGQNVTLSCEQNLNHDAMYWYRQDPGQGLRLIYYSQIVNDFQKGDIAEGYSVSREKKESFPLTVTSAQKNPTAFYLCASSSQVLYEQYFGPGTRLTVT.

The V and J genes are TRBV5-6 and TRBJ2-5; D unclear. This CDR3 contains 15 residues. In germline, CDR1 is SGHDT, CDR2 YYEEEE. V shed 2 bases and J shed 5 bases, with 16 bases lying between them. The chain's CDR3 is CASSFFGTERETQYF. The CDR3 nucleotides read TGTGCCAGCAGCTTCTTTGGTACCGAGAGGGAGACCCAGTACTTC.

The J gene is TRBJ2-2, the V gene TRBV10-3; D is unresolved. CDR1 is ENHRY, CDR2 SYGVKD, per germline. Trimming left V 2 bases short and J 11 bases short, with 9 bases between. This CDR3 contains 12 residues. In DNA, the CDR3 is TGTGCCATCAGTGAGAAGACGGTTGAGCTGTTTTTT. This gives the protein CAISEKTVELFF.

This chain links TRBV19 with TRBJ1-6; possible D gene TRBD1, 6 bases. There are 13 residues in the CDR3. Looked up from germline, CDR1 is LNHDA and CDR2 is SQIVND (reference sequence). The V gene lost 0 bases and the J gene lost 16 bases, with 13 bases spanning the gap. CDR3 region: CASSIDGGGRLHF. The CDR3 nucleotides are TGTGCCAGTAGTATAGATGGCGGGGGGCGACTCCACTTT.

This chain links TRBV5-8 with TRBJ1-2; D is ambiguous. Germline V lookup: CDR1 SGHTS, CDR2 YDEGEE. Trimming stripped 1 base from V and 1 base from J, with 5 bases between. The CDR3 length is 13 residues. The CDR3 DNA follows: TGTGCCAGCAGCTTGTGGGTTAACTATGGCTACACCTTC. Its translation: CASSLWVNYGYTF.

Remarks on this clone: The germline gene is not matched at one end of the junction; a read error may be the cause. This CDR3 is CACSEEETQYF. In DNA, the CDR3 is TGTGCCTGCAGTGAGGAGGAGACCCAGTACTTC. This chain joins TRBV30 and TRBJ2-5; D is ambiguous. The CDR3 contains 11 residues. Germline values: CDR1 GTSNPN, CDR2 SVGIG (reference sequence).

The chain joins TRBV27 to TRBJ2-5; 9 positions match TRBD1. This CDR3 has 15 residues. Losses at the gene ends were 6 bases for V and 5 bases for J; bases not matched to a gene: 10. The germline V gene has CDR1 MNHEY and CDR2 SMNVEV (reference sequence). The CDR3 DNA follows: TGTGCCAGCAGGAGTAACAGGGGGCTCTTGGAGACCCAGTACTTC. It yields the protein CASRSNRGLLETQYF.

The chain couples TRBV20-1 to TRBJ1-2; TRBD1 matches at 9 bases. CDR1 and CDR2 (germline): DFQATT, SNEGSKA (reference sequence). After removal of 6 bases from V and 5 bases from J, the junction contained 1 base not matched to a gene. This CDR3 is 11 amino acids long. CDR3 protein: CSAQGAYGYTF. DNA for the CDR3: TGCAGTGCACAGGGGGCGTATGGCTACACCTTC.

V usage is TRBV5-1 and J usage is TRBJ1-4, with 8 bases lining up with TRBD1. Trimming removed 4 bases from V and 6 bases from J; junction bases left unmatched: 11. Germline assignment: CDR1 SGHRS and CDR2 YFSETQ. CDR3 length: 16 residues. DNA for the CDR3: TGCGCCAGCAGCCCAAGGGTGGGGACAGGTCATGAAAAACTGTTTTTT. Protein: CASSPRVGTGHEKLFF.

The chain is built from TRBV2 and TRBJ2-1, with TRBD1 matching 9 bases. Unmatched junction bases numbered 9, after V lost 7 bases and J lost 8 bases. The CDR3 is 14 amino acids. In germline, CDR1 is SNHLY, CDR2 FYNNEI. CDR3 sequence (DNA): TGTGCCAGCATGATACGGGACAGGGCGGATGAGCAGTTCTTC. Protein sequence: CASMIRDRADEQFF.

The rearrangement joins TRBV11-3 to TRBJ1-1; possibly TRBD1 for D (5 bases). The CDR3 totals 16 residues. The ends were cut back, 5 bases at V and 2 bases at J, with 18 bases in the middle. In germline, CDR1 is SGHNT, CDR2 YENEEA. The CDR3 protein is CASSGMGGARNTEAFF. The CDR3 DNA sequence: TGTGCCAGCAGCGGAATGGGCGGGGCCCGTAACACTGAAGCTTTCTTT.

This clone was observed a few times. The chain has TRBV18 and TRBJ2-1, with D possibly matching TRBD1 (6 bases). Per the germline V gene, CDR1 is KGHSH and CDR2 is LQKENI. The CDR3 covers 11 residues. V lost 3 bases to trimming and J lost 10 bases, with 7 bases between them. The CDR3 sequence: CASSPDSEQFF. The CDR3 region has the DNA TGTGCCAGCTCACCGGACAGCGAGCAGTTCTTC.

The chain has TRBV6-5 and TRBJ2-2; unclear D gene. CDR3 length: 14 amino acids. Germline V CDR1 and CDR2: MNHEY, SVGAGI. V lost 7 bases and J 1 base, leaving 10 bases between the germline ends. The DNA for the CDR3 is TGTGCCAGCACCGACTTCAAGAACACCGGGGAGCTGTTTTTT. Translating it yields CASTDFKNTGELFF.

In DNA form, the CDR3 reads TGTGCCAGCAGCTTGGAGGCTAGCGGGGGGGAAGAGACCCAGTACTTC. Protein sequence: CASSLEASGGEETQYF. This chain uses TRBV5-6 with TRBJ2-5, with 12 bases matching TRBD2. V shed 0 bases, J shed 3 bases, and the junction held 3 bases outside the gene matches. The CDR3 runs to 16 residues. CDR1 SGHDT and CDR2 YYEEEE come from the germline V gene.

This clone was observed many times. This chain links TRBV19 with TRBJ2-7; no clear D. Germline values: CDR1 LNHDA, CDR2 SQIVND (reference sequence). Trimming removed 0 bases at V and 1 base at J, with 7 bases between. The CDR3 covers 14 residues. The CDR3 loop reads CASSIDSESYEQYF. In nucleotides, the CDR3 is TGTGCCAGTAGTATAGACTCGGAGTCCTACGAGCAGTACTTC.

The chain is built from TRBV28 and TRBJ1-1, with no clear D. CDR3 length equals 12 residues. CDR1 is MDHEN and CDR2 is SYDVKM in the germline V gene. V lost 4 bases, J lost 0 bases, and 3 bases lay in between. CDR3 bases: TGTGCCAGCAGTTCAGTGAACACTGAAGCTTTCTTT. Protein sequence: CASSSVNTEAFF.

This chain links TRBV11-3 with TRBJ2-5; D might be TRBD1 (6 bases). This CDR3 has 14 residues. Per the germline V gene, CDR1 is SGHNT and CDR2 is YENEEA. Trimming removed 1 base at V and 5 bases at J, with 11 bases between. The CDR3 protein is CASSLVGQSETQYF. In DNA, the CDR3 is TGTGCCAGCAGCTTAGTCGGACAGTCGGAGACCCAGTACTTC.

This clone has only one observation. The chain carries TRBV7-3 and TRBJ2-7; the D gene is possibly TRBD2 (7 bases). CDR1 and CDR2 from the germline V gene are SGHTA and FQGTGA. The CDR3 extends over 14 amino acids. Trimming pared 3 bases from V and 2 bases from J, leaving 11 bases between. In DNA form, the CDR3 reads TGTGCCAGCAGCTTGGAAGGGGGGGCCTACGAGCAGTACTTC. This encodes CASSLEGGAYEQYF.